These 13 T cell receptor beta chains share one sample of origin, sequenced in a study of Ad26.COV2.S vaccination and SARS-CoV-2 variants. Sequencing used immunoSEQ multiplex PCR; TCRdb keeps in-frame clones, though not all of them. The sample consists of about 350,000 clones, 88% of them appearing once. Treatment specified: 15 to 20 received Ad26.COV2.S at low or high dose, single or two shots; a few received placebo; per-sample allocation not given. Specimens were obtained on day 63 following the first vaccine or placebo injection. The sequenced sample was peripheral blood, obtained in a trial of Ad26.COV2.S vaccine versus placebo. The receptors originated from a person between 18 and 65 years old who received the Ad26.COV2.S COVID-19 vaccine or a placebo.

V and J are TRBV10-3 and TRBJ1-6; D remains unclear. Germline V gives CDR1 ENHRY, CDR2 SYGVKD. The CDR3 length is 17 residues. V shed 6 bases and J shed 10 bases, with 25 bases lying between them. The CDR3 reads CAISRGRVVEATSPLHF. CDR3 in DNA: TGTGCCATCAGCCGAGGACGGGTAGTTGAGGCGACCTCACCCCTCCACTTT.

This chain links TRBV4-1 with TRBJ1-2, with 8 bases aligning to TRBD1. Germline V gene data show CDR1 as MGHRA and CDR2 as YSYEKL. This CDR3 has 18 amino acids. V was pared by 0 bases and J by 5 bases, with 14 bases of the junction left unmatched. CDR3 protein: CASSQDLGTGRIGYGYTF. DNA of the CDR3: TGCGCCAGCAGCCAAGATCTCGGGACAGGTCGCATTGGGTATGGCTACACCTTC.

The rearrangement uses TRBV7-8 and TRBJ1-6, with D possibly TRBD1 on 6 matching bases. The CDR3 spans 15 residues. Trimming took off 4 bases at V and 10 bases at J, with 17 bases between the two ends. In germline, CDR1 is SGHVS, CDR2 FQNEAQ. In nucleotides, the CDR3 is TGTGCCAGCAGCTATGGTAACAGGGATAGGTCACCCCTCCACTTT. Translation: CASSYGNRDRSPLHF.

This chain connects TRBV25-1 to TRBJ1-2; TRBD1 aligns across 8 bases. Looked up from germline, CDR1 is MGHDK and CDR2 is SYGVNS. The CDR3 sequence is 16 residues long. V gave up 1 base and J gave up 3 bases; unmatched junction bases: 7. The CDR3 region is CASSELGGQVDYGYTF. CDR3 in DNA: TGTGCCAGCAGTGAATTAGGGGGACAGGTGGACTATGGCTACACCTTC.

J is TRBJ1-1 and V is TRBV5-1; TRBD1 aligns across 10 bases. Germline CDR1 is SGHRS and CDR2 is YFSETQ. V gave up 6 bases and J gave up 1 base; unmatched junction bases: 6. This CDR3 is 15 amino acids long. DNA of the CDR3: TGCGCCAGCAATAGACAGGGGGCGAAGAACACTGAAGCTTTCTTT. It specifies CASNRQGAKNTEAFF. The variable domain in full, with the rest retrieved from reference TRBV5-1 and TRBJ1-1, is KAGVTQTPRYLIKTRGQQVTLSCSPISGHRSVSWYQQTPGQGLQFLFEYFSETQRNKGNFPGRFSGRQFSNSRSEMNVSTLELGDSALYLCASNRQGAKNTEAFFGQGTRLTVV.

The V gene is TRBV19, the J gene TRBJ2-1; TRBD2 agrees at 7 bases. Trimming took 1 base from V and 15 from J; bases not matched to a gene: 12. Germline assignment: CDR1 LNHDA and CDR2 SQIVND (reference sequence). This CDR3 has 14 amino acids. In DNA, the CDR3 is TGTGCCAGTAGTATAGGTCTAGCGGCCCCTATTCTGTTCTTC. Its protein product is CASSIGLAAPILFF.

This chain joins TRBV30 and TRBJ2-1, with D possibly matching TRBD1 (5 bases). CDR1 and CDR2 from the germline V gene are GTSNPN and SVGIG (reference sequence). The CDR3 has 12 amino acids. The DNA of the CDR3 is TGTGCTGGGGCCGCGGATTACAATGAGCAGTTCTTC. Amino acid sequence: CAGAADYNEQFF. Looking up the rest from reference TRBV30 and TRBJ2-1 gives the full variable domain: SQTIHQWPATLVQPVGSPLSLECTVEGTSNPNLYWYRQAAGRGLQLLFYSVGIGQISSEVPQNLSASRPQDRQFILSSKKLLLSDSGFYLCAGAADYNEQFFGPGTRLTVL.

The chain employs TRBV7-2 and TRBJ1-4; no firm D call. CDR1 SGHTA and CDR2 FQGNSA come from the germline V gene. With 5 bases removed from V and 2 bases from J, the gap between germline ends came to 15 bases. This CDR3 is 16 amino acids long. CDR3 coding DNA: TGTGCCAGCAGCCCACGGACGGTGCGTACTAATGAAAAACTGTTTTTT. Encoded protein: CASSPRTVRTNEKLFF.

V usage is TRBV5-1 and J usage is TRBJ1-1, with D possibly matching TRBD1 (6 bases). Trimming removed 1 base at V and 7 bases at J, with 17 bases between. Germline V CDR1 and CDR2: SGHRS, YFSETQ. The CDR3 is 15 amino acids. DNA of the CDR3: TGCGCCAGCAGCTTGCGGCGGGGGGCCTCGGATGAAGCTTTCTTT. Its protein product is CASSLRRGASDEAFF.

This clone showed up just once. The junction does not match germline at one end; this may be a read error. The CDR3 DNA is TGTGCTAGCAGCTTAATACCGGGTTCGGGGACAGATACGCAGTATTTT. The encoded protein is CASSLIPGSGTDTQYF. V and J are TRBV7-7 and TRBJ2-3, with a tentative D call TRBD2 (5 bases). Germline V gives CDR1 SSHAT, CDR2 FNYEAQ (reference sequence). The CDR3 loop spans 16 amino acids. Variable domain in full (rest from reference TRBV7-7 and TRBJ2-3): GAGVSQSPRYKVTKRGQDVTLRCDPISSHATLYWYQQALGQGPEFLTYFNYEAQPDKSGLPSDRFSAERPEGSISTLTIQRTEQRDSAMYRCASSLIPGSGTDTQYFGPGTRLTVL.

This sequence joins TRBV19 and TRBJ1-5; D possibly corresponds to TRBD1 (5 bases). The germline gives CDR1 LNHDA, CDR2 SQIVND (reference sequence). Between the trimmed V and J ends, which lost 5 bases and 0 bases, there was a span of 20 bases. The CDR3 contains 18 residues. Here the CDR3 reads CASSREVGTGNSNQPQHF. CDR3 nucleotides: TGTGCCAGTAGTCGTGAAGTTGGGACGGGAAATAGCAATCAGCCCCAGCATTTT.

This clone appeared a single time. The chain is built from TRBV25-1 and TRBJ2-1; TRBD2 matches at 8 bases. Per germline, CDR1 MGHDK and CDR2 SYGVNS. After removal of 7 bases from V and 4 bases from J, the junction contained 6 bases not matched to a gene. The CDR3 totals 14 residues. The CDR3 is CASNKAGAYNEQFF. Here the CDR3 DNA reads TGTGCCAGCAACAAAGCGGGAGCATACAATGAGCAGTTCTTC.

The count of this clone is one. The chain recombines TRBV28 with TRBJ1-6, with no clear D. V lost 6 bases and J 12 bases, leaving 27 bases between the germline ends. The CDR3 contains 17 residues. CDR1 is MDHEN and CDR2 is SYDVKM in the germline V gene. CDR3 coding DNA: TGTGCCAGCAGGCCTGCGGAGGGCCGAAAGCCAACGGGACCCCTCCACTTT. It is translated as CASRPAEGRKPTGPLHF.